Listed below are T cell receptor beta chains from one sample, sequenced in a study of CD4 T cells in relation to SARS-CoV-2 and coronaviruses. Profiled with immunoSEQ multiplex PCR; TCRdb holds only in-frame clones, not every one. Seen here are 50,000 to 70,000 clones, about 90% observed once, and the top ten hold approximately 0.37%. The sample taken for sequencing was naive CD4+ T cells from PBMCs. These receptors were taken from an adult with COVID-19. The CDR3 runs from the conserved cysteine through the conserved F or W. Fields, in order: CDR3 DNA, CDR3 protein, CDR3 length, V gene, D gene, J gene. A D gene is named only where the DNA matches it firmly.

TGTGCCAGCAGCTTGTCAGGACTAGCCAAAAACATTCAGTACTTC	CASSLSGLAKNIQYF	15	TRBV5-6	-	TRBJ2-4
TGTGCCTGGAGTGTAGGGACCGGGGTTCAGTACTTC	CAWSVGTGVQYF	12	TRBV30	-	TRBJ2-4
TGTGCCAGCAGAGGACACAGGGGGCCGTACGATCAGCCCCAGCATTTT	CASRGHRGPYDQPQHF	16	TRBV2	TRBD1	TRBJ1-5
TGTGCCAGCAGTGTGTCTCCGCAGCAGTACTTC	CASSVSPQQYF	11	TRBV2	-	TRBJ2-7
TGTGCCAGCAGCCGATATATTAGGACAGGGGGACCAACTGAAGCTTTCTTT	CASSRYIRTGGPTEAFF	17	TRBV5-8	TRBD1	TRBJ1-1
TGCACCAGCAGCCAAGATGAAGCCCCTGCGAGATTCTATTTCAAGGGCAATCAGCCCCAGCATTTT	CTSSQDEAPARFYFKGNQPQHF	22	TRBV1	-	TRBJ1-5
TGTGCCAGCAGTTCCGGGACAGTCCTCACAGATACGCAGTATTTT	CASSSGTVLTDTQYF	15	TRBV27	TRBD1	TRBJ2-3
TGTGCCACCAGTTCTCCTCTATCAGCCTACAATGAGCAGTTCTTC	CATSSPLSAYNEQFF	15	TRBV24-1	-	TRBJ2-1
TGTGCCAGTAGTACGACTATTGAGCAGTTCTTC	CASSTTIEQFF	11	TRBV19	-	TRBJ2-1
TGTGCCAGTAGGAGGGGACAGGCGAACACTGAAGCTTTCTTT	CASRRGQANTEAFF	14	TRBV19	TRBD1	TRBJ1-1
TGTGCCAGCTCACCTGGACAGGGGACCTACTACGAGCAGTACTTC	CASSPGQGTYYEQYF	15	TRBV18	TRBD1	TRBJ2-7
TGTGCCAGCTCACCACAGGGGGACGAGCAGTACTTC	CASSPQGDEQYF	12	TRBV18	-	TRBJ2-7
TGTGCCAGCAGCTCGGGACGGTTCCAAGAGACCCAGTACTTC	CASSSGRFQETQYF	14	TRBV7-9	-	TRBJ2-5
TGTGCCAGCAGCTTAGGGACAGGGAGGTGGAAGACCCAGTACTTC	CASSLGTGRWKTQYF	15	TRBV11-2	TRBD1	TRBJ2-5
TGTGCCAGCAGTTTAGAAGGGTCGGGGCACGGCTACACCTTC	CASSLEGSGHGYTF	14	TRBV28	-	TRBJ1-2
TGTGCCAGCAGAGTCACCCCGAATCAGCCCCAGCATTTT	CASRVTPNQPQHF	13	TRBV2	-	TRBJ1-5